Detailed here is one T cell receptor (beta chain). The sample is drawn from a study of blood T cell repertoires in COVID-19. Study details: Donors in the United States, Italy and Spain gave samples during acute or convalescent COVID-19.

Libraries were prepared by immunoSEQ multiplex PCR; TCRdb keeps only in-frame clonotypes and omits some of them. Of 280,000 or so clones detected, roughly 89% appear once; the ten largest clones hold approximately 6%. The CDR3 loop spans 16 amino acids. Germline V gene data show CDR1 as MDHEN and CDR2 as SYDVKM. V shed 5 bases and J 5 bases; nucleotides not matched to a gene: 8. Enrollees, about 18 to 89 years old, lived in roughly 24 US areas. Cohort allocation depended upon clinical history that participants reported. Sequencing was performed on PBMCs or T cells enriched from blood (not recorded which). The V and J genes are TRBV28 and TRBJ2-2; 10 bases are shared with TRBD1. The receptor comes from a woman in her forties who had recovered from COVID-19. The CDR3 spells CASSQRDRGVTGELFF. In DNA form, the CDR3 reads TGTGCCAGCAGTCAGCGGGACAGGGGAGTAACCGGGGAGCTGTTTTTT.